This is a list of T cell receptor beta chains from one sample in a study of blood T cell repertoires in COVID-19. This table comes from immunoSEQ multiplex PCR, and its TCRdb copy is limited to in-frame clones, with some not included. Of about 250,000 clones listed, approximately 85% are singletons. Sequenced material: PBMCs or T cells enriched from blood (not recorded which). The receptors come from a woman aged 30 to 39 who had recovered from COVID-19. The conserved cysteine and the conserved F or W are not part of the CDR3 here. A row's size may be missing; if present it is once, few, many or a size class.

j_call v_call clone_size cdr3_aa
TRBJ2-2 TRBV12-5 - ASGLVLRGNTGELF
TRBJ2-1 TRBV4-2 - ASSQDGSPSGGAEEQF
TRBJ1-6 TRBV6-5 - ASSTSPGMNSPLH
TRBJ1-2 TRBV6-5 once ASSRDRGVYT
TRBJ2-7 TRBV6-5 - ASQGQDYEQY
TRBJ2-7 TRBV6-5 - SGGEGSNEQY
TRBJ1-2 TRBV19 - ASSIPGQGNYGYT
TRBJ2-7 TRBV2 - ASRHNRGVSYEQY
TRBJ2-7 TRBV29-1 - SAHGEGYEQY
TRBJ2-7 TRBV21-1 once ASSEKGARTGESYEQY
TRBJ1-6 TRBV5-1 - ASSLGLPDSPLH
TRBJ2-3 TRBV5-5 - ASSLGQGRLYTQY
TRBJ1-2 TRBV19 - ASSYPPGGYRYGYT
TRBJ2-7 TRBV28 - ASSLLTQGAGEQY
TRBJ1-3 TRBV28 - ASIKGADTIY
TRBJ1-1 TRBV2 - ASSDGPSRNTEAF
TRBJ2-6 TRBV29-1 - SVQDSSGANVLT
TRBJ2-7 TRBV7-9 - ASSFGSRQAYEQY
TRBJ2-3 TRBV5-6 - ASSLETIRYGTDTQY
TRBJ1-1 TRBV4-1 - ASSLGGASAEAF
TRBJ1-2 TRBV4-1 - ASNQDGRPFDGGYT
TRBJ1-2 TRBV29-1 - SVLAGGDYGYT
TRBJ2-2 TRBV5-1 few ASSLADRITGELF
TRBJ2-3 TRBV10-3 - AISGWGLAGAGNPPDTQY
TRBJ1-1 TRBV2 - ASTGWQGNIGAF
TRBJ2-1 TRBV18 - ASSRGLVSYNEQF
TRBJ2-2 TRBV19 - ASSRELTGELF
TRBJ2-2 TRBV27 - ASSLPDRVDAGELF
TRBJ2-1 TRBV5-4 - ASSSNRGTYYNEQF
TRBJ1-2 TRBV7-2 - ASSLNSHYGYT
TRBJ2-3 TRBV18 - ASSPSTGYGADTQY
TRBJ1-5 TRBV7-2 - ASSQGQGGNQPQH
TRBJ2-2 TRBV4-2 - ASSQVPDRGPTGELF
TRBJ2-4 TRBV7-9 - ASSGQLAKNIQY
TRBJ2-3 TRBV7-9 - ASRRSESTDTQY
TRBJ2-2 TRBV5-4 once ASTLAGGPPGELF
TRBJ1-1 TRBV28 - ASSLRINTEAF
TRBJ1-5 TRBV28 few ASSRDSYNQPQH
TRBJ2-3 TRBV15 - ATSRPQGVPDTQY
TRBJ1-5 TRBV19 - ASSRYVTVPNQPQH
TRBJ2-3 TRBV7-2 - ASSLRPSGTDTQY
TRBJ1-1 TRBV5-6 - ASSLAGKGAEAF
TRBJ2-3 TRBV12-5 once ASGLALFPDTQY
TRBJ1-5 TRBV19 - ASSIEGGFWPQH
TRBJ1-1 TRBV4-1 - ASSQDRLGGQNTEAF